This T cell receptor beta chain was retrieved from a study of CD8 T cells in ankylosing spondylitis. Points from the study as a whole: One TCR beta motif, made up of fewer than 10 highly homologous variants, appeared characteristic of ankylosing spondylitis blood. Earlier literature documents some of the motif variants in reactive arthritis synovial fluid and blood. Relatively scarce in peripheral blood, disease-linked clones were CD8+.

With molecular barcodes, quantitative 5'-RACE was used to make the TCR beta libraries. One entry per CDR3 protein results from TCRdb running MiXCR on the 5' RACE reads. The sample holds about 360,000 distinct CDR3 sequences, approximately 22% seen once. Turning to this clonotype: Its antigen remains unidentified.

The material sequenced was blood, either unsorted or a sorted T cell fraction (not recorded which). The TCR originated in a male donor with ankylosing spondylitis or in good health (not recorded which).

The CDR3 reads CSAPAPNVYTQYF. The CDR3 DNA is TGCAGTGCACCAGCCCCCAATGTGTATACGCAGTATTTT. V usage is TRBV20-1 and J usage is TRBJ2-3; no clear D. This CDR3 has 13 residues. Germline V gives CDR1 DFQATT, CDR2 SNEGSKA (reference sequence). V lost 6 bases, J lost 7 bases, and 17 bases lay in between.